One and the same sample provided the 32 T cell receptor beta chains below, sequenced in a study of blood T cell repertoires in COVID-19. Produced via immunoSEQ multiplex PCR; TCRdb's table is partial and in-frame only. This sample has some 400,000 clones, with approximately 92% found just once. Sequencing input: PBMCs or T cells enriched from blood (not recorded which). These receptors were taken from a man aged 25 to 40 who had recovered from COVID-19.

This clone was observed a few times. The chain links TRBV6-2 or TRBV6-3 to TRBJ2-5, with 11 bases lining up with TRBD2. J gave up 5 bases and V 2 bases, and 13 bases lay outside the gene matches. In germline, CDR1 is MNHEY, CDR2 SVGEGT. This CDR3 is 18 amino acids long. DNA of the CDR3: TGTGCCAGCAGTTACAGCCCCCTCACTAGCGGGAGTAGGGAGACCCAGTACTTC. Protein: CASSYSPLTSGSRETQYF.

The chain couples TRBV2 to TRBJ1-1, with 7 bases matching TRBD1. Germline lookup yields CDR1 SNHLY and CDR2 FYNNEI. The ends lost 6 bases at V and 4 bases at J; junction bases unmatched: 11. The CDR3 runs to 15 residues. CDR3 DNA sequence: TGTGCCAGCAGAGAGACGACAGGGTCGCCCACTGAAGCTTTCTTT. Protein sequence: CASRETTGSPTEAFF. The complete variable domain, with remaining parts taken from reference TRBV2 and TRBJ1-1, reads EPEVTQTPSHQVTQMGQEVILRCVPISNHLYFYWYRQILGQKVEFLVSFYNNEISEKSEIFDDQFSVERPDGSNFTLKIRSTKLEDSAMYFCASRETTGSPTEAFFGQGTRLTVV.

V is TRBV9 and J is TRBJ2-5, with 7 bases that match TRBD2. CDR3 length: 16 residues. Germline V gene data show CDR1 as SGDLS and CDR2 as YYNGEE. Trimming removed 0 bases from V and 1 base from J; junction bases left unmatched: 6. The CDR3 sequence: CASSVEREAVQETQYF. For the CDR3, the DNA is TGTGCCAGCAGCGTAGAACGGGAGGCGGTCCAAGAGACCCAGTACTTC.

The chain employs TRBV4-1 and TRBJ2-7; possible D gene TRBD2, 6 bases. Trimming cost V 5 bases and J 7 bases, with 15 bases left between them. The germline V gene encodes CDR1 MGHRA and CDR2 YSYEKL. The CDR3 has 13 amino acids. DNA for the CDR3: TGCGCCAGCAGCACCCGGGACGCGGGGGAGCAGTACTTC. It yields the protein CASSTRDAGEQYF.

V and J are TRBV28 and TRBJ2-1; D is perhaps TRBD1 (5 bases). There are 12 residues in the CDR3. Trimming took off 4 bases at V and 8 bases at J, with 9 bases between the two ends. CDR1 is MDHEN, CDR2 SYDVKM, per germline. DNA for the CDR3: TGTGCCAGCAGTTCTCAGGGTGATGAGCAGTTCTTC. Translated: CASSSQGDEQFF.

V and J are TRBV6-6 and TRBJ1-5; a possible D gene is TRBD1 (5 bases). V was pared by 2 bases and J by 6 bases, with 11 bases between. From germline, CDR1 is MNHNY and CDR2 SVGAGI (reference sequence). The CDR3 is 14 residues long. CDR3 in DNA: TGTGCCAGCAGTTACCTGACAGTTAGTCAGCCCCAGCATTTT. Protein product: CASSYLTVSQPQHF.

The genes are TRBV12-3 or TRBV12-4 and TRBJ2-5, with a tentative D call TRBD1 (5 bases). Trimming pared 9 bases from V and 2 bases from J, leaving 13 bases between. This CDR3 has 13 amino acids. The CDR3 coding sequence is TGTGCCAGTACTCCAGGGCAACAAGAGACCCAGTACTTC. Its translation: CASTPGQQETQYF.

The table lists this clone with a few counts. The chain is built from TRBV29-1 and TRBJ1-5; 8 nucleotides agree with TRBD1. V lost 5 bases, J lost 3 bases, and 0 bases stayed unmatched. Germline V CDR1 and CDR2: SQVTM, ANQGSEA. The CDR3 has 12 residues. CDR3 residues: CSVQGANQPQHF. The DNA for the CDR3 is TGCAGCGTTCAGGGGGCCAATCAGCCCCAGCATTTT.

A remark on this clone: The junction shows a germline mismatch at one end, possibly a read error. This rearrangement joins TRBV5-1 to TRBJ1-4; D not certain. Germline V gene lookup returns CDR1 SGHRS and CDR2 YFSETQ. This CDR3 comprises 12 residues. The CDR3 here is CASSFPGETPSF. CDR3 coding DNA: TGCGCCAGCAGCTTCCCTGGGGAGACACCTTCATTT.

CDR3 sequence reads: CASSLVGQGGNTIYF. CDR3 in DNA: TGCGCCAGCAGCTTGGTAGGCCAGGGAGGAAACACCATATATTTT. The chain joins TRBV5-1 to TRBJ1-3; D is perhaps TRBD1 (5 bases). Trimming removed 0 bases at V and 4 bases at J, with 11 bases between. Germline V gives CDR1 SGHRS, CDR2 YFSETQ. The CDR3 has 15 residues. The full variable domain, with the rest looked up from reference TRBV5-1 and TRBJ1-3, is KAGVTQTPRYLIKTRGQQVTLSCSPISGHRSVSWYQQTPGQGLQFLFEYFSETQRNKGNFPGRFSGRQFSNSRSEMNVSTLELGDSALYLCASSLVGQGGNTIYFGEGSWLTVV.

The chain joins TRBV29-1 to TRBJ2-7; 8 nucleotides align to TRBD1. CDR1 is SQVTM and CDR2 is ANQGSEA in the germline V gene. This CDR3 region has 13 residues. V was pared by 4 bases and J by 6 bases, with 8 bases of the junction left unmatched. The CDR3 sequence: CSVADRAGREQYF. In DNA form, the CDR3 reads TGCAGCGTTGCGGACAGGGCGGGGCGCGAGCAGTACTTC.

DNA for the CDR3: TGTGCCAGCAGCCAAGATTTCGGCTCCGGGACAGGGGGCGAATATGGAAACACCATATATTTT. Its translation is CASSQDFGSGTGGEYGNTIYF. This chain joins TRBV3-1 (or the pseudogene TRBV3-2) and TRBJ1-3, with 12 bases fitting TRBD1. V dropped 0 bases and J dropped 3; count of bases not matched to a gene: 15. Germline V gives CDR1 LGHDT, CDR2 YNNKEL (reference sequence). This CDR3 spans 21 amino acids.

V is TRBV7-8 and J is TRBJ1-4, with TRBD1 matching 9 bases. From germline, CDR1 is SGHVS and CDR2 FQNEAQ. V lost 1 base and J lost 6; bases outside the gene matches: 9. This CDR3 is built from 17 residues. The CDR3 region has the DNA TGTGCCAGCAGCTTAGGTGGGACAGGGTGGAGTGATGAAAAACTGTTTTTT. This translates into CASSLGGTGWSDEKLFF.

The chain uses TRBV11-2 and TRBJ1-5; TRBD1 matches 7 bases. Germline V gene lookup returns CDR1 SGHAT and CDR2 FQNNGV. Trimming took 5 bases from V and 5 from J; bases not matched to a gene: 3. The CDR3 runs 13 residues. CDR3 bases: TGTGCCAGCAGCCTCGGGACAGATCAGCCCCAGCATTTT. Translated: CASSLGTDQPQHF.

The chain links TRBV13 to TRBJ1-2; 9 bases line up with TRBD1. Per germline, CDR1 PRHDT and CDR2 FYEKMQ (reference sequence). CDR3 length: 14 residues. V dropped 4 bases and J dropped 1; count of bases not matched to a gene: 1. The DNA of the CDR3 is TGTGCCAGCAGCTCGGACAGGGGTAACTATGGCTACACCTTC. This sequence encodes CASSSDRGNYGYTF.

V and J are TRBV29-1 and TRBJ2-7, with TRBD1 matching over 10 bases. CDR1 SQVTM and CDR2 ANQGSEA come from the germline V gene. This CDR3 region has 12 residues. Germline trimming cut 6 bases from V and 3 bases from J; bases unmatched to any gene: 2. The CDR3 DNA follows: TGCAGCGTGGACAGGGGGTGCTACGAGCAGTACTTC. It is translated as CSVDRGCYEQYF.

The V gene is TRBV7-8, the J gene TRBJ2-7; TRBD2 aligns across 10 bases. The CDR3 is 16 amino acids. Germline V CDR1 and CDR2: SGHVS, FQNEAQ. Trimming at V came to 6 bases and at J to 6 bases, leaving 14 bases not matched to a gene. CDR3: CASSGAVRLAGAEQYF. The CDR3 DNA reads TGTGCCAGCAGTGGTGCCGTGAGGCTAGCGGGAGCCGAGCAGTACTTC.

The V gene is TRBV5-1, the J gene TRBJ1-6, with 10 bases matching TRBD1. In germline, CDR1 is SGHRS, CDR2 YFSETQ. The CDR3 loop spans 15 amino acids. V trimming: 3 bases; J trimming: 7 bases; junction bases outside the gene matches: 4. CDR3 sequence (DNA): TGCGCCAGCAGCTCTCGGACAGGGGGGAATTCACCCCTCCACTTT. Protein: CASSSRTGGNSPLHF.

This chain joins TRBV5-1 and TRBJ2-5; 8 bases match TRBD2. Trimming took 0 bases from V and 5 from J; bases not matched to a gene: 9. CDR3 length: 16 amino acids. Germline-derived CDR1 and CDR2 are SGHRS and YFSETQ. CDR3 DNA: TGCGCCAGCAGCTTGGTAGATGCGGGAGGCGCGGAGACCCAGTACTTC. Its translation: CASSLVDAGGAETQYF. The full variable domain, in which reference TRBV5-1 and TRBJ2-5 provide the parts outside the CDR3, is KAGVTQTPRYLIKTRGQQVTLSCSPISGHRSVSWYQQTPGQGLQFLFEYFSETQRNKGNFPGRFSGRQFSNSRSEMNVSTLELGDSALYLCASSLVDAGGAETQYFGPGTRLLVL.

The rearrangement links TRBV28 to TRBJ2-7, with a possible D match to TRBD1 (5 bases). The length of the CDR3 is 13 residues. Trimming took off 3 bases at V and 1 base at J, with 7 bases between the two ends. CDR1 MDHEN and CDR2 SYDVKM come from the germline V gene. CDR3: CASSFPGSYEQYF. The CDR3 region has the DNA TGTGCCAGCAGTTTCCCAGGGTCCTACGAGCAGTACTTC.

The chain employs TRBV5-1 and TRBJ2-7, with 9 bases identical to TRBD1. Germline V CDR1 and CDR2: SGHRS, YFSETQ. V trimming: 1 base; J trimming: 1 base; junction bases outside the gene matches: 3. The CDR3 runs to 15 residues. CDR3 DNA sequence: TGCGCCAGCAGCTTGAGGGGGACAGGGTCCTACGAGCAGTACTTC. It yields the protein CASSLRGTGSYEQYF.

CDR3 in amino acids: CASSPEVYQPQHF. The CDR3 DNA sequence: TGTGCCAGCAGCCCTGAGGTCTATCAGCCCCAGCATTTT. This chain joins TRBV4-2 and TRBJ1-5; D not resolved. V was shortened by 4 bases and J by 5 bases, with 9 bases between the two germline ends. This CDR3 spans 13 amino acids. Germline V lookup: CDR1 LGHNA, CDR2 YNFKEQ.

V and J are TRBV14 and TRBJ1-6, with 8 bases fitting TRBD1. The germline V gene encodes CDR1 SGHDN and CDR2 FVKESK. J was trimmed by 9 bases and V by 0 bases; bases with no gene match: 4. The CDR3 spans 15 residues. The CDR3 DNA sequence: TGTGCCAGCAGCCAAGAGGCAGGGGGCGCTTCACCCCTCCACTTT. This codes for CASSQEAGGASPLHF.

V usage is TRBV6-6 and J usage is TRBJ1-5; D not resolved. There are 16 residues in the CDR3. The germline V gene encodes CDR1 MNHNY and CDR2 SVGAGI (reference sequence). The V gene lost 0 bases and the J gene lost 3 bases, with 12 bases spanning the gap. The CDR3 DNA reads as TGTGCCAGCAGTTACTCGCGGGCAGGAAACAATCAGCCCCAGCATTTT. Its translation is CASSYSRAGNNQPQHF.

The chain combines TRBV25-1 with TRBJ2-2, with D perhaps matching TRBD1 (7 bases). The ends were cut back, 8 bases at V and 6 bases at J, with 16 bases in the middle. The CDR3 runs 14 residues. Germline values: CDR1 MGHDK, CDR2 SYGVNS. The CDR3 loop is CASGQPGGPGELFF. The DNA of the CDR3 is TGTGCCAGCGGGCAGCCAGGGGGGCCCGGGGAGCTGTTTTTT. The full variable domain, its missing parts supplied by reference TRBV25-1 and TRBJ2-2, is EADIYQTPRYLVIGTGKKITLECSQTMGHDKMYWYQQDPGMELHLIHYSYGVNSTEKGDLSSESTVSRIRTEHFPLTLESARPSHTSQYLCASGQPGGPGELFFGEGSRLTVL.

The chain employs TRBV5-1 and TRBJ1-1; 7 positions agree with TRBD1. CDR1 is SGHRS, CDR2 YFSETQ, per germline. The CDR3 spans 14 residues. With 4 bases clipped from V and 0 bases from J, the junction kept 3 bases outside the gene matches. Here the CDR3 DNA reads TGCGCCAGCAGCCCACAGGGGTTGAACACTGAAGCTTTCTTT. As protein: CASSPQGLNTEAFF.

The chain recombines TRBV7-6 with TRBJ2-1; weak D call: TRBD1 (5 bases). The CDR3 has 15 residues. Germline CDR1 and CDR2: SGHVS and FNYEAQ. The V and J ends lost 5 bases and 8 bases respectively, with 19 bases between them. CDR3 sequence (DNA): TGTGCCAGCAGCCCTACAAGCAGGGATGGCCATGAGCAGTTCTTC. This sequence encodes CASSPTSRDGHEQFF.

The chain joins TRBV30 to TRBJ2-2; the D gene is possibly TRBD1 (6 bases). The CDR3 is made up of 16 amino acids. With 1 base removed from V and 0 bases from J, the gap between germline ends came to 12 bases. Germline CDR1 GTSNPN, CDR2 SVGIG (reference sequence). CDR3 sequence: CAWSDSGGSNTGELFF. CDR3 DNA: TGTGCCTGGAGTGATTCTGGGGGCTCGAACACCGGGGAGCTGTTTTTT.

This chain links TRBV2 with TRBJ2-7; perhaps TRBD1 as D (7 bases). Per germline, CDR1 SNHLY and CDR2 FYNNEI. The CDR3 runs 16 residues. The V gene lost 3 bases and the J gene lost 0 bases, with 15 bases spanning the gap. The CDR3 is CASSDPGGRSSYEQYF. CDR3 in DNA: TGTGCCAGCAGTGACCCAGGGGGGAGGAGCTCCTACGAGCAGTACTTC. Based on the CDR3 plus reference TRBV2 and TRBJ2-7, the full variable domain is EPEVTQTPSHQVTQMGQEVILRCVPISNHLYFYWYRQILGQKVEFLVSFYNNEISEKSEIFDDQFSVERPDGSNFTLKIRSTKLEDSAMYFCASSDPGGRSSYEQYFGPGTRLTVT.

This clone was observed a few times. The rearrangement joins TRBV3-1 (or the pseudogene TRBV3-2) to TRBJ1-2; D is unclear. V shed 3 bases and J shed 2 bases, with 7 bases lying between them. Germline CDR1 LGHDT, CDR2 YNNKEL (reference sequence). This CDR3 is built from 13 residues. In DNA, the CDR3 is TGTGCCAGCAGCCAGAACCAGAACTATGGCTACACCTTC. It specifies CASSQNQNYGYTF.

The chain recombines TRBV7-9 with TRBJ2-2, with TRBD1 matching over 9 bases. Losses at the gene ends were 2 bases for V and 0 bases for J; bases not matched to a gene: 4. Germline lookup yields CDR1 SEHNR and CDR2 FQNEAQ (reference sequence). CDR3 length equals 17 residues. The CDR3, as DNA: TGTGCCAGCAGCTTACCGGGACAGGGCCCGAACACCGGGGAGCTGTTTTTT. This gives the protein CASSLPGQGPNTGELFF. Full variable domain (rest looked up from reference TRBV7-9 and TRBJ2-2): DTGVSQNPRHKITKRGQNVTFRCDPISEHNRLYWYRQTLGQGPEFLTYFQNEAQLEKSRLLSDRFSAERPKGSFSTLEIQRTEQGDSAMYLCASSLPGQGPNTGELFFGEGSRLTVL.

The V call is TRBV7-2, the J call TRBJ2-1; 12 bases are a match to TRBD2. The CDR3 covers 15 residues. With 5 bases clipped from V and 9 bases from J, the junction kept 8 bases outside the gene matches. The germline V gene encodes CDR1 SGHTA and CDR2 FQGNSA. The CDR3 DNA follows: TGTGCCAGCAGCCTATGGACTAGCGGGGATTCTGAGCAGTTCTTC. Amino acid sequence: CASSLWTSGDSEQFF.